These T cell receptor beta chains were read from a single sample in a study of coeliac disease. The data were produced by immunoSEQ multiplex PCR, yet TCRdb's version contains in-frame clones alone and is incomplete. The sample has fewer than 6,000 clones, 65% to 85% seen once. Input material: lamina propria lymphocytes from the gut. All receptors derive from a woman aged 18-29 years with active celiac disease. CDR3s include the opening cysteine and the closing phenylalanine or tryptophan. A D gene is named only where the DNA matches it firmly. Clone size is given for some rows only: seen once, a few or many times, or a class if the clone is expanded.

v_call: TRBV18
j_call: TRBJ2-7
d_call: .
clone_size: .
cdr3_aa: CASSFDREQYF
cdr3_nt: TGTGCCAGCTCATTCGATCGGGAGCAGTACTTC

v_call: TRBV29-1
j_call: TRBJ2-1
d_call: .
clone_size: few
cdr3_aa: CSAPGVSYNEQFF
cdr3_nt: TGCAGCGCCCCAGGGGTCTCCTACAATGAGCAGTTCTTC

v_call: TRBV19
j_call: TRBJ1-2
d_call: TRBD1
clone_size: .
cdr3_aa: CASSTQGVGYTF
cdr3_nt: TGTGCCAGTAGTACTCAGGGGGTCGGCTACACCTTC

v_call: TRBV7-9
j_call: TRBJ2-7
d_call: .
clone_size: .
cdr3_aa: CASSLVLYEQYF
cdr3_nt: TGTGCCAGCAGCTTAGTTTTATACGAGCAGTACTTC

v_call: TRBV19
j_call: TRBJ1-5
d_call: TRBD1
clone_size: .
cdr3_aa: CASSMGQEVSNQPQHF
cdr3_nt: TGTGCCAGTAGTATGGGACAGGAGGTGAGCAATCAGCCCCAGCATTTT

v_call: TRBV7-9
j_call: TRBJ1-2
d_call: .
clone_size: .
cdr3_aa: CASSPTEGYGYTF
cdr3_nt: TGTGCCAGCAGCCCGACGGAGGGCTATGGCTACACCTTC

v_call: TRBV5-1
j_call: TRBJ2-3
d_call: TRBD2
clone_size: once
cdr3_aa: CASSLRAGGADTQYF
cdr3_nt: TGCGCCAGCAGCTTGAGGGCGGGAGGGGCAGATACGCAGTATTTT

v_call: TRBV19
j_call: TRBJ2-4
d_call: .
clone_size: few
cdr3_aa: CASSMNGPKNIQYF
cdr3_nt: TGTGCCAGTAGTATGAACGGTCCCAAAAACATTCAGTACTTC

v_call: TRBV27
j_call: TRBJ2-5
d_call: .
clone_size: few
cdr3_aa: CASGRTQETQYF
cdr3_nt: TGTGCCAGCGGGAGAACCCAAGAGACCCAGTACTTC

v_call: TRBV6-1
j_call: TRBJ2-1
d_call: .
clone_size: .
cdr3_aa: CASSEVRAGNGNEQFF
cdr3_nt: TGTGCCAGCAGTGAAGTTCGTGCGGGAAATGGCAATGAGCAGTTCTTC

v_call: TRBV7-2
j_call: TRBJ2-5
d_call: .
clone_size: .
cdr3_aa: CASSRDRYQETQYF
cdr3_nt: TGTGCCAGCAGCCGAGACAGGTACCAAGAGACCCAGTACTTC

v_call: TRBV13
j_call: TRBJ2-7
d_call: .
clone_size: once
cdr3_aa: CASSLRGSYEQYF
cdr3_nt: TGTGCCAGCAGCTTGAGGGGGAGTTACGAGCAGTACTTC

v_call: TRBV2
j_call: TRBJ2-7
d_call: TRBD1
clone_size: .
cdr3_aa: CASSWGQGGTYEQYF
cdr3_nt: TGTGCCAGCAGCTGGGGACAGGGAGGGACCTACGAGCAGTACTTC

v_call: TRBV10-1
j_call: TRBJ2-2
d_call: .
clone_size: once
cdr3_aa: CASSDRDTGELFF
cdr3_nt: TGCGCCAGCAGTGACAGGGACACCGGGGAGCTGTTTTTT

v_call: TRBV2
j_call: TRBJ1-4
d_call: TRBD1
clone_size: .
cdr3_aa: CASRDGTGREKLFF
cdr3_nt: TGTGCCAGCAGAGATGGGACAGGGAGGGAAAAACTGTTTTTT

v_call: TRBV18
j_call: TRBJ2-3
d_call: TRBD2
clone_size: few
cdr3_aa: CASSPPSGGAGTQYF
cdr3_nt: TGTGCCAGCTCACCACCGAGCGGGGGGGCCGGTACGCAGTATTTT

v_call: TRBV28
j_call: TRBJ1-5
d_call: .
clone_size: few
cdr3_aa: CASSPLSGNGQPQHF
cdr3_nt: TGTGCCAGCAGCCCTCTGTCAGGGAATGGTCAGCCCCAGCATTTT

v_call: TRBV7-8
j_call: TRBJ2-3
d_call: TRBD2
clone_size: .
cdr3_aa: CASSLVASGSSTDTQYF
cdr3_nt: TGTGCCAGCAGCTTAGTGGCTAGCGGGTCTAGCACAGATACGCAGTATTTT

v_call: TRBV29-1
j_call: TRBJ2-5
d_call: TRBD1
clone_size: .
cdr3_aa: CSVDRQGEIRETQYF
cdr3_nt: TGCAGCGTTGACCGACAGGGGGAAATTAGAGAGACCCAGTACTTC

v_call: TRBV9
j_call: TRBJ2-1
d_call: TRBD2
clone_size: .
cdr3_aa: CASSVAPHLNSGRYNEQFF
cdr3_nt: TGTGCCAGCAGCGTAGCCCCCCATTTGAATAGCGGGAGGTACAATGAGCAGTTCTTC

v_call: TRBV11-3
j_call: TRBJ2-1
d_call: .
clone_size: few
cdr3_aa: CASSLGWPGDNEQFF
cdr3_nt: TGTGCCAGCAGCTTAGGGTGGCCAGGGGACAATGAGCAGTTCTTC

v_call: TRBV6-1
j_call: TRBJ2-1
d_call: .
clone_size: .
cdr3_aa: CASSRNEQFF
cdr3_nt: TGTGCCAGCAGCCGTAATGAGCAGTTCTTC

v_call: TRBV19
j_call: TRBJ2-7
d_call: .
clone_size: .
cdr3_aa: CASSPPLSYEQYF
cdr3_nt: TGTGCCAGTAGTCCCCCCCTCTCCTACGAGCAGTACTTC

v_call: TRBV2
j_call: TRBJ2-7
d_call: TRBD2
clone_size: .
cdr3_aa: CASKVGGGKLYEQYF
cdr3_nt: TGTGCCAGCAAGGTTGGCGGGGGGAAACTCTACGAGCAGTACTTC

v_call: TRBV4-3
j_call: TRBJ2-7
d_call: TRBD1
clone_size: .
cdr3_aa: CASSQGGGQAYEQYF
cdr3_nt: TGCGCCAGCAGCCAAGGAGGTGGACAGGCCTACGAGCAGTACTTC

v_call: TRBV6-5
j_call: TRBJ2-7
d_call: .
clone_size: .
cdr3_aa: CASSSTGTPYEQYF
cdr3_nt: TGTGCCAGCAGTTCGACAGGGACTCCCTACGAGCAGTACTTC

v_call: TRBV19
j_call: TRBJ2-7
d_call: TRBD2
clone_size: .
cdr3_aa: CASRSGTSGSSAYEQYF
cdr3_nt: TGTGCCAGTAGGTCGGGGACTAGCGGGAGCAGTGCCTACGAGCAGTACTTC

v_call: TRBV15
j_call: TRBJ2-1
d_call: TRBD2
clone_size: .
cdr3_aa: CATSRDGGGSYNEQFF
cdr3_nt: TGTGCCACCAGCAGAGATGGGGGGGGCTCCTACAATGAGCAGTTCTTC

v_call: TRBV18
j_call: TRBJ2-7
d_call: .
clone_size: .
cdr3_aa: CASSEGSYEQYF
cdr3_nt: TGTGCCAGCTCAGAGGGATCCTACGAGCAGTACTTC

v_call: TRBV6-5
j_call: TRBJ2-7
d_call: .
clone_size: .
cdr3_aa: CASRGVLFYEQYF
cdr3_nt: TGTGCCAGCAGAGGGGTCTTGTTCTACGAGCAGTACTTC

v_call: TRBV7-8
j_call: TRBJ2-5
d_call: TRBD2
clone_size: .
cdr3_aa: CASSFGLALETQYF
cdr3_nt: TGTGCCAGCAGCTTTGGACTAGCTCTCGAGACCCAGTACTTC

v_call: TRBV30
j_call: TRBJ2-2
d_call: .
clone_size: .
cdr3_aa: CAWVPDTGELFF
cdr3_nt: TGTGCCTGGGTCCCTGACACCGGGGAGCTGTTTTTT

v_call: TRBV7-8
j_call: TRBJ2-7
d_call: .
clone_size: .
cdr3_aa: CASSLVQSVNEQYF
cdr3_nt: TGTGCCAGCAGCTTAGTACAGTCAGTTAACGAGCAGTACTTC

v_call: TRBV2
j_call: TRBJ2-1
d_call: .
clone_size: .
cdr3_aa: CASSDSKRYNEQFF
cdr3_nt: TGTGCCAGCAGTGATTCTAAGCGGTACAATGAGCAGTTCTTC

v_call: TRBV20-1
j_call: TRBJ1-1
d_call: .
clone_size: few
cdr3_aa: CSARKESAFF
cdr3_nt: TGCAGTGCTAGAAAGGAGTCAGCTTTCTTT

v_call: TRBV2
j_call: TRBJ1-5
d_call: .
clone_size: .
cdr3_aa: CANTEEGYSNQPQHF
cdr3_nt: TGTGCCAACACCGAGGAGGGTTATAGCAATCAGCCCCAGCATTTT

v_call: TRBV7-9
j_call: TRBJ2-3
d_call: TRBD2
clone_size: medium-sized
cdr3_aa: CATLSGGSTDTQYF
cdr3_nt: TGTGCTACTCTTAGCGGGGGTAGCACAGATACGCAGTATTTT

v_call: TRBV12-5
j_call: TRBJ2-5
d_call: .
clone_size: .
cdr3_aa: CARTVYQETQYF
cdr3_nt: TGTGCCAGGACAGTGTACCAAGAGACCCAGTACTTC

v_call: TRBV5-1
j_call: TRBJ2-3
d_call: TRBD2
clone_size: few
cdr3_aa: CASSTSPGLVKVVDTQYF
cdr3_nt: TGCGCCAGCAGCACAAGCCCGGGACTAGTGAAAGTAGTAGATACGCAGTATTTT

v_call: TRBV6-1
j_call: TRBJ2-4
d_call: .
clone_size: .
cdr3_aa: CASRDRAKNIQYF
cdr3_nt: TGTGCCAGCAGGGACAGAGCCAAAAACATTCAGTACTTC

v_call: TRBV7-7
j_call: TRBJ2-1
d_call: TRBD1
clone_size: .
cdr3_aa: CASSLRQGYHEQFF
cdr3_nt: TGTGCTAGCAGCTTGCGACAGGGTTACCATGAGCAGTTCTTC

v_call: TRBV6-5
j_call: TRBJ1-6
d_call: .
clone_size: .
cdr3_aa: CASSYESGSPLHF
cdr3_nt: TGTGCCAGCAGTTACGAGTCGGGTTCACCCCTCCACTTT

v_call: TRBV2
j_call: TRBJ2-2
d_call: .
clone_size: .
cdr3_aa: CASSELEPNTGELFF
cdr3_nt: TGTGCCAGCAGTGAACTAGAACCCAACACCGGGGAGCTGTTTTTT

v_call: TRBV5-1
j_call: TRBJ2-3
d_call: TRBD2
clone_size: once
cdr3_aa: CASSEGTSRSTDTQYF
cdr3_nt: TGCGCCAGCAGCGAGGGGACTAGCAGAAGCACAGATACGCAGTATTTT

v_call: TRBV6-1
j_call: TRBJ1-1
d_call: .
clone_size: .
cdr3_aa: CASSDTDGGNTEAFF
cdr3_nt: TGTGCCAGCAGTGACACGGACGGAGGGAACACTGAAGCTTTCTTT

v_call: TRBV30
j_call: TRBJ2-7
d_call: TRBD1
clone_size: .
cdr3_aa: CAWRTQGPEQYF
cdr3_nt: TGTGCCTGGAGGACACAGGGGCCCGAGCAGTACTTC

v_call: TRBV30
j_call: TRBJ1-1
d_call: .
clone_size: .
cdr3_aa: CAWSVQPNTEAFF
cdr3_nt: TGTGCCTGGAGTGTACAGCCTAACACTGAAGCTTTCTTT

v_call: TRBV7-2
j_call: TRBJ2-6
d_call: .
clone_size: .
cdr3_aa: CASSRGFSGANVLTF
cdr3_nt: TGTGCCAGCAGCCGCGGATTTTCTGGGGCCAACGTCCTGACTTTC

v_call: TRBV7-9
j_call: TRBJ2-1
d_call: .
clone_size: .
cdr3_aa: CASSLDGSAYNEQFF
cdr3_nt: TGTGCCAGCAGCTTAGACGGGAGCGCCTACAATGAGCAGTTCTTC

v_call: TRBV2
j_call: TRBJ2-7
d_call: TRBD2
clone_size: few
cdr3_aa: CASRPTSGRAYEQYF
cdr3_nt: TGTGCCAGCAGGCCGACTAGCGGGAGGGCCTACGAGCAGTACTTC

v_call: TRBV27
j_call: TRBJ2-1
d_call: .
clone_size: .
cdr3_aa: CASSLTGLLNEQFF
cdr3_nt: TGTGCCAGCAGCCTGACGGGACTCCTCAATGAGCAGTTCTTC

v_call: TRBV7-8
j_call: TRBJ2-1
d_call: TRBD2
clone_size: .
cdr3_aa: CASSLGLAGRDEQFF
cdr3_nt: TGTGCCAGCAGCTTAGGCCTAGCGGGGCGCGATGAGCAGTTCTTC

v_call: TRBV28
j_call: TRBJ1-5
d_call: .
clone_size: .
cdr3_aa: CASARTGNQPQHF
cdr3_nt: TGTGCCAGCGCACGAACTGGCAATCAGCCCCAGCATTTT

v_call: TRBV5-4
j_call: TRBJ2-7
d_call: TRBD1
clone_size: .
cdr3_aa: CASSRDRDGIIYEQYF
cdr3_nt: TGTGCCAGCAGCCGCGACAGGGATGGGATAATCTACGAGCAGTACTTC